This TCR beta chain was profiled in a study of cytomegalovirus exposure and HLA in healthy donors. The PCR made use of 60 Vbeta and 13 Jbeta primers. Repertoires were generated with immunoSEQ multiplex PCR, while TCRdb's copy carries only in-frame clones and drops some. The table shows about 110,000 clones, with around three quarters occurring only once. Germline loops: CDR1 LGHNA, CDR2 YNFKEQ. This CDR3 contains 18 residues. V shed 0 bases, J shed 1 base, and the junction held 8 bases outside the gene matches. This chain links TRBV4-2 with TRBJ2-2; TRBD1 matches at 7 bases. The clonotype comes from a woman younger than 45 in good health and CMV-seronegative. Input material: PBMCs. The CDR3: CASSQDSSGTENTGELFF. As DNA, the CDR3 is TGTGCCAGCAGCCAAGACTCCTCCGGGACAGAGAACACCGGGGAGCTGTTTTTT.